This TCR beta chain comes out of a study of patients and donors after allogeneic stem cell transplantation. CDR1 MNHEY and CDR2 SVGAGI come from the germline V gene. Trimming stripped 3 bases from V and 7 bases from J, with 3 bases between. The CDR3 spans 11 residues. TCRdb re-called the RT-PCR reads with MiXCR, one entry per CDR3 protein. The table has approximately 200,000 distinct CDR3 sequences, roughly 15% seen once. In this sample, this clonotype turned up a few times. Material: blood, either unsorted or a sorted T cell fraction (not recorded which). The V and J genes are TRBV6-5 and TRBJ2-2, with D unclear. This TCR came from a human donor who was either an allogeneic HSCT recipient or a stem cell or donor lymphocyte infusion donor (not recorded which). It is not recorded whose cells these are; they may come from a transplant donor. DNA of the CDR3: TGTGCCAGCAGTTATGACGGGGAGCTGTTTTTT. Its protein is CASSYDGELFF.